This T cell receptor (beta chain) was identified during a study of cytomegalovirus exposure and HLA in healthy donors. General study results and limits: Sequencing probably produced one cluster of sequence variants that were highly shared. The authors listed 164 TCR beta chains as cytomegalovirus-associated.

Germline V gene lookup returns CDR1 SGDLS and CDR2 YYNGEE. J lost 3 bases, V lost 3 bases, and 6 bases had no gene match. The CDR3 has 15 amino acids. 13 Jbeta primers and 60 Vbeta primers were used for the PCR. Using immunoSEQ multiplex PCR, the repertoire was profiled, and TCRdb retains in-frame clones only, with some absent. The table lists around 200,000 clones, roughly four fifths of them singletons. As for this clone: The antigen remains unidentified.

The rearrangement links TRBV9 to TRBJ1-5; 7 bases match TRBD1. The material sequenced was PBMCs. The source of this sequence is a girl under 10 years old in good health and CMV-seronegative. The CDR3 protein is CASSASGGDNQPQHF. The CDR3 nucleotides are TGTGCCAGCAGCGCGTCAGGGGGTGACAATCAGCCCCAGCATTTT. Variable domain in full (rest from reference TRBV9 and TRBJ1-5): DSGVTQTPKHLITATGQRVTLRCSPRSGDLSVYWYQQSLDQGLQFLIQYYNGEERAKGNILERFSAQQFPDLHSELNLSSLELGDSALYFCASSASGGDNQPQHFGDGTRLSIL.